This T cell receptor (beta chain) emerged from a study of blood T cell repertoires in COVID-19. Study as a whole: Spain, Italy and the United States supplied samples that represented acute and convalescent COVID-19. PBMCs, B-cell-depleted T cells, or T cells provided the cDNA or gDNA that made up the material.

This clone was seen ten or more times. Germline lookup yields CDR1 SNHLY and CDR2 FYNNEI. V was cut by 5 bases and J by 5 bases, with 18 bases left in between. This CDR3 region has 15 residues. Source study methods: Reference gene primers were amplified, and this amplification served to estimate nucleated cell counts. The data were produced by immunoSEQ multiplex PCR, yet TCRdb's version contains in-frame clones alone and is incomplete. V, J and clone size are taken as reported in that table, and D and trimming were inferred from the DNA itself. This sample yields some 140,000 clones, of which roughly 80% are seen a single time; about 29% belongs to the top ten.

The TCR sequence derives from an older woman with acute or convalescent COVID-19. Sequenced input: peripheral blood. The chain recombines TRBV2 with TRBJ1-1; tentatively, D is TRBD1 (6 bases). CDR3 amino acids: CASSTRGGKGTEAFF. DNA of the CDR3: TGTGCCAGCAGTACCCGAGGGGGAAAAGGGACTGAAGCTTTCTTT.